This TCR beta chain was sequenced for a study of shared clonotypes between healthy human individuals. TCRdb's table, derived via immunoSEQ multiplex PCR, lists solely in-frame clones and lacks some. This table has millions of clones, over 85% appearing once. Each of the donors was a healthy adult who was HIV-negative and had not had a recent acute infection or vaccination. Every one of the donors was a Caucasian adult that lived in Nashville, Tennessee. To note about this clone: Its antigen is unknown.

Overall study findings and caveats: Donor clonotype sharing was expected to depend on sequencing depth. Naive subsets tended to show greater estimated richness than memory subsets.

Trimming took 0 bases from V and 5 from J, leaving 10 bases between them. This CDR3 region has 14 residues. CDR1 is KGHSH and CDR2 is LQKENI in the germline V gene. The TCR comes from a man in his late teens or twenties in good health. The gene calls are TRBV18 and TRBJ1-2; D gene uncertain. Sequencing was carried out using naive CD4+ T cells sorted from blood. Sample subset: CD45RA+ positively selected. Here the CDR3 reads CASSPPLGEYGYTF. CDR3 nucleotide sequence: TGTGCCAGCTCACCACCTTTAGGAGAATATGGCTACACCTTC. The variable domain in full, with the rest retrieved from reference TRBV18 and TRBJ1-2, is NAGVMQNPRHLVRRRGQEARLRCSPMKGHSHVYWYRQLPEEGLKFMVYLQKENIIDESGMPKERFSAEFPKEGPSILRIQQVVRGDSAAYFCASSPPLGEYGYTFGSGTRLTVV.